A single sample is the source of the 8 T cell receptor beta chains below, sequenced in a study of blood T cell repertoires in COVID-19. Generated by immunoSEQ multiplex PCR, the TCRdb table keeps only in-frame clones and is missing some. This table holds a few hundred thousand clones, about 85% found once. Sample: peripheral blood. These receptor sequences come from a man under 40 who had recovered from COVID-19.

This clone was detected once. The V and J genes are TRBV2 and TRBJ1-6; D possibly corresponds to TRBD1 (6 bases). The CDR3 has 14 residues. V was trimmed by 7 bases and J by 3 bases, leaving 10 bases between them. Germline-derived CDR1 and CDR2 are SNHLY and FYNNEI. DNA of the CDR3: TGTGCCAGCACTCCAGGGGACTATAATTCACCCCTCCACTTT. This encodes CASTPGDYNSPLHF.

The genes are TRBV25-1 and TRBJ1-6; D unclear. The V gene's germline CDR1 is MGHDK and CDR2 SYGVNS. V gave up 4 bases and J gave up 8 bases, with 9 bases separating them. This CDR3 is 13 amino acids long. The CDR3 protein is CASSVSGDSPLHF. The CDR3 DNA follows: TGTGCCAGCAGTGTATCCGGTGATTCACCCCTCCACTTT.

The chain is built from TRBV18 and TRBJ2-7, with unresolved D. The CDR3 has 12 residues. Germline CDR1 KGHSH, CDR2 LQKENI. V lost 6 bases and J 2 bases, leaving 8 bases between the germline ends. The CDR3 here is CASSEQTYEQYV. In nucleotides, the CDR3 is TGTGCCAGCTCTGAACAGACCTACGAGCAGTACGTC.

The chain's CDR3 is CASSSLDRSTNYGYTF. The CDR3, as DNA: TGTGCCAGCAGCTCCCTGGACAGATCTACTAACTATGGCTACACCTTC. The chain is built from TRBV5-6 and TRBJ1-2; perhaps TRBD1 as D (6 bases). The CDR3 spans 16 residues. The V end was cut by 3 bases, the J end by 0 bases, with 15 bases between. In germline, CDR1 is SGHDT, CDR2 YYEEEE.

The V gene is TRBV3-1 (or the pseudogene TRBV3-2), the J gene TRBJ1-6; no clear D gene. V was clipped by 2 bases and J by 9 bases, with 11 bases between them. The CDR3 has 14 amino acids. Per germline, CDR1 LGHDT and CDR2 YNNKEL (reference sequence). Here the CDR3 reads CASSQMSAGSPLHF. In nucleotides, the CDR3 is TGTGCCAGCAGCCAAATGTCGGCGGGTTCACCCCTCCACTTT.

The chain is built from TRBV25-1 and TRBJ1-2; 8 bases map to TRBD1. Germline trimming cut 6 bases from V and 7 bases from J; bases unmatched to any gene: 7. Germline CDR1 and CDR2: MGHDK and SYGVNS. This CDR3 has 13 amino acids. In DNA form, the CDR3 reads TGTGCCAGCAGCCAGGGGGCGGTTAGTGGCTACACCTTC. It translates to CASSQGAVSGYTF.

This clone appeared once. The chain carries TRBV9 and TRBJ2-5, with TRBD2 identical over 16 bases. J lost 5 bases, V lost 4 bases, and 8 bases had no gene match. In germline, CDR1 is SGDLS, CDR2 YYNGEE. The CDR3 is 17 amino acids. CDR3 residues: CASSPGTSGGVRETQYF. For the CDR3, the DNA is TGTGCCAGCAGCCCGGGGACTAGCGGGGGGGTCCGGGAGACCCAGTACTTC.

This sequence joins TRBV19 and TRBJ1-2; unclear D gene. This CDR3 has 13 residues. Germline-derived CDR1 and CDR2 are LNHDA and SQIVND (reference sequence). V lost 4 bases and J lost 8, with 14 bases in between. CDR3 region: CASSTSGVVGYTF. As DNA, the CDR3 is TGTGCCAGTAGTACAAGCGGGGTGGTAGGCTACACCTTC.